The source of this T cell receptor (beta chain) is a study of siplizumab effects on memory and regulatory T cells. Study results and limitations: Suppression by proliferating Tregs derived from siplizumab cultures was not verified. The Treg-derived share of mappable alloreactive CD4+ clones averaged about 69% with siplizumab and under 30% in controls. Naive T cell populations appeared to exhibit greater diversity than memory cells and appeared to be major alloresponse contributors.

Remarks on this clone: Antigen specificity is unknown.

The study assayed some 100,000 TCR templates per sample. Data came from immunoSEQ multiplex PCR; TCRdb stores just in-frame clones and leaves some out. This repertoire shows some 100,000 clones, over 95% found once; its top ten account for 0.025% to 0.035%. Trimming removed 3 bases at V and 10 bases at J, with 16 bases between. CDR3 size: 14 residues. The germline V gene has CDR1 MNHEY and CDR2 SMNVEV (reference sequence). The sample comprised naive CD4+ T cells sorted from blood. This chain uses TRBV27 with TRBJ2-1; perhaps TRBD2 as D (5 bases). The receptor comes from a human donor in good health. The CDR3 nucleotides read TGTGCCAGCAGTTTGGATAGCGTCCGGCTCGAGCAGTTCTTC. Translation: CASSLDSVRLEQFF.